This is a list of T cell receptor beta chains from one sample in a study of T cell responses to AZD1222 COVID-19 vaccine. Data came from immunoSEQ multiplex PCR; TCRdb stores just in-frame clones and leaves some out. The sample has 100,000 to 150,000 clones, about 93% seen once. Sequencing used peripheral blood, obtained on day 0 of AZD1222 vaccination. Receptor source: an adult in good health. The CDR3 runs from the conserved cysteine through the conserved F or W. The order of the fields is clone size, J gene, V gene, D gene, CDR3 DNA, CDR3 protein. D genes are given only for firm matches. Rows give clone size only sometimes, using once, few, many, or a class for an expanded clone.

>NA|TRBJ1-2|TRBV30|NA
TGTGCCTGGAGCCCCGACACACTCTATGGCTACACCTTC
CAWSPDTLYGYTF
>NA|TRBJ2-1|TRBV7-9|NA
TGTGCCAGCAGCACCGCACAGTTCTCCTACAATGAGCAGTTCTTC
CASSTAQFSYNEQFF
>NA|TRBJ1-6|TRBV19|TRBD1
TGTGCCAGTAGTATCCGGACAGGAGGCAATTCACCCCTCCACTTT
CASSIRTGGNSPLHF
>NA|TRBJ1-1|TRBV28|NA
TGTGCCAGCAGTGTTCCCTGGGGGGCTAGCACTGAAGCTTTCTTT
CASSVPWGASTEAFF
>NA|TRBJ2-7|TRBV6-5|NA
TGTGCCAGCAGACCCGCTCCATTTCTCTACGAGCAGTACTTC
CASRPAPFLYEQYF
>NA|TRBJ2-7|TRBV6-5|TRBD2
TGTGCCAGCAGTCGGCCAAGCGGGAGGTTCGACGAGCAGTACTTC
CASSRPSGRFDEQYF
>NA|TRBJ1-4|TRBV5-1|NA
TGCGCCAGCAGCTTGTCAACGGAACTTGAAAAACTGTTTTTT
CASSLSTELEKLFF
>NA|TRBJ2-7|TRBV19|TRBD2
TGTGCCAGTAGTATACCGAGCGGGGCTTCCTACGAGCAGTACTTC
CASSIPSGASYEQYF
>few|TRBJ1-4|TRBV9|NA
TGCAAACCGGGACCCCTTTTAAATGAAAAACTGTTTTTT
CKPGPLLNEKLFF
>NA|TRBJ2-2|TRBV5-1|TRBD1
TGCGCCAGCAGCTCCCGGGACAGGGGTGGCACCGGGGAGCTGTTTTTT
CASSSRDRGGTGELFF
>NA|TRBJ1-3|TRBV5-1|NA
TGCGCCAGCAGCTTGTTACCCTCTGGAAACACCATATATTTT
CASSLLPSGNTIYF
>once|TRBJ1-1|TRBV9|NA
TGTGCCAGCAGCGTAGGTCGGGGAAGTGTTGAAGCTTTCTTT
CASSVGRGSVEAFF
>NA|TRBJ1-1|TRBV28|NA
TGTGCCAGCGGAATGAGATGGACTGAAGCTTTCTTT
CASGMRWTEAFF
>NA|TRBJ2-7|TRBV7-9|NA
TGTGCCAGCAGCCCCCGGACCATGACTAGTAGTAGACCCTACGAGCAGTACTTC
CASSPRTMTSSRPYEQYF
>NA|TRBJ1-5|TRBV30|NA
TGTGCCTGGTCTTTACAGGGGCCCCAGCATTTT
CAWSLQGPQHF
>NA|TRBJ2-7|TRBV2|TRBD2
TGTGCCAGCAGTGGTGGACTAGCGGGAGGTTATGCTTACGAGCAGTACTTC
CASSGGLAGGYAYEQYF
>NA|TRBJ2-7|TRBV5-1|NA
TGCGCCAGCAGCTTGGTGTCCGGGGCCGAGGAGCAGTACTTC
CASSLVSGAEEQYF
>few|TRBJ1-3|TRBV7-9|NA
TGTGCCAGCAGGGGAACCTCTGGAAACACCATATATTTT
CASRGTSGNTIYF
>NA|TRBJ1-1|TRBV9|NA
TGTGCCAGCAGCGTAGGGGTTATGAACACTGAAGCTTTCTTT
CASSVGVMNTEAFF
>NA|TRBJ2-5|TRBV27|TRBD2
TGTGCCAGCAGTGGGAGGGGCCAAGAGACCCAGTACTTC
CASSGRGQETQYF
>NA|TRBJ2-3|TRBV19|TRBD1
TGTGCCAGTAGTTCCCGGACAGGGGTTTCCCTAGATACGCAGTATTTT
CASSSRTGVSLDTQYF
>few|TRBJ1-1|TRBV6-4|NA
TGTGCCAGCAGTGAAACTGGGCAGACGAACACTGAAGCTTTCTTT
CASSETGQTNTEAFF
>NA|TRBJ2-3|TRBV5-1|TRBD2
TGCGCCAGCAGGTGGGGCCCTTCGGCGGGGGCAGATACGCAGTATTTT
CASRWGPSAGADTQYF
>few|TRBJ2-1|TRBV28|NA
TGTGCCAGCAGTCCAGGCTACGTCGATGAGCAGTTCTTC
CASSPGYVDEQFF
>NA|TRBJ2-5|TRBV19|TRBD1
TGTGCCAGTAGTATAGGACTTGGACAGGGGTGGGGAGAGACCCAGTACTTC
CASSIGLGQGWGETQYF
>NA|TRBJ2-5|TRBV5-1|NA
TGCGCCAGCAGCCCCCTGGAGGGGTTAGGAGAGACCCAGTACTTC
CASSPLEGLGETQYF
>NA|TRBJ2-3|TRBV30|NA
TGTGCCTGGAGTGATATGGTAGCATCTAGCACAGATACGCAGTATTTT
CAWSDMVASSTDTQYF
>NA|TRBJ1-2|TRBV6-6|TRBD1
TGTGCCAGCAGCAAACCGGGACAGGGATCTGGCTACACCTTC
CASSKPGQGSGYTF
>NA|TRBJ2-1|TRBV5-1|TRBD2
TGCGCCAGCCCTGCCGCGGGAGGTCCCGACAATGAGCAGTTCTTC
CASPAAGGPDNEQFF
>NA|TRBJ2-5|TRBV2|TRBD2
TGTGCCAGCAGAGCAGGACTAGCGGGTCACCAAGAGACCCAGTACTTC
CASRAGLAGHQETQYF
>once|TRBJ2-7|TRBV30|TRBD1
TGTGCCTGGAGACCCGGGACAGGGATATCCTACGAGCAGTACTTC
CAWRPGTGISYEQYF
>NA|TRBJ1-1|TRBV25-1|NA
TGTGCCAGCAGTGAATTGGACCAAAACACTGAAGCTTTCTTT
CASSELDQNTEAFF
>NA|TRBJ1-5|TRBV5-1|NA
TGCGCCAGCAGCCCCGGGGGGTCGGGCCTGTCTCAGCCCCAGCATTTT
CASSPGGSGLSQPQHF
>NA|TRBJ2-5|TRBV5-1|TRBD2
TGCGCCAGCAGCCCGGGGACTAGCGGCATTCGGGAAGAGACCCAGTACTTC
CASSPGTSGIREETQYF
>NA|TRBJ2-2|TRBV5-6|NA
TGTGCCAGCAAGTTGTCCTTGGCCGGGGAGCTGTTTTTT
CASKLSLAGELFF
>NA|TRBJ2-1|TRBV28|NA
TGTGCCAGCAGTTTAGGCGGGACGTGGTACAATGAGCAGTTCTTC
CASSLGGTWYNEQFF
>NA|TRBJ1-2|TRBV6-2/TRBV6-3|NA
TGTGCCAGCAGTTCCATCAGGGACGGCACTAACTATGGCTACACCTTC
CASSSIRDGTNYGYTF
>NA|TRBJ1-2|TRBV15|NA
TGTGCCACCAGCAGAGATCGTGGCTATGGCTACACCTTC
CATSRDRGYGYTF
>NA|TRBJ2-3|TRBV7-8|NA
TGTGCCAGCAGCGCCCAGACTAGCACAGATACGCAGTATTTT
CASSAQTSTDTQYF
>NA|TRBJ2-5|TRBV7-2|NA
TGTGCCAGCAGCCAAAGAGCTGGATTAGGAAAAGAGACCCAGTACTTC
CASSQRAGLGKETQYF
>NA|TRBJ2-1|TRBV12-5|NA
TGTGCTAGTGCCATTTCCCCCTCTTTGGGGGTCTTAAATGAGCAGTTCTTC
CASAISPSLGVLNEQFF
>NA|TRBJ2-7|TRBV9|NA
TGTGCCAGCAGCGTAGGAAGCACCTCTACCTACGAGCAGTACTTC
CASSVGSTSTYEQYF
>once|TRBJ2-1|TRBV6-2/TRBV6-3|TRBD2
TGTGCCAGCACCCCCGGGCTAGCGGGGGTTTTGAACAATGAGCAGTTCTTC
CASTPGLAGVLNNEQFF
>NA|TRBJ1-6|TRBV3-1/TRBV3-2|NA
TGTGCCAGCAGCCCACAGCGGGGATATAATTCACCCCTCCACTTT
CASSPQRGYNSPLHF
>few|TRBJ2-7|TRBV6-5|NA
TGTGCCAGCAGCTTCTCCCCCGGTGGCGGCGAGCAGTACTTC
CASSFSPGGGEQYF
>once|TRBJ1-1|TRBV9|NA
TGTGCCAGCAGCGGGAAGGGCTTAGGCACTGAAGCTTTCTTT
CASSGKGLGTEAFF
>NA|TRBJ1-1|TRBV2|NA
TGTGCCAGCAGTGAGGAGGGAGGGGGGTTACTTGAAGCTTTCTTT
CASSEEGGGLLEAFF
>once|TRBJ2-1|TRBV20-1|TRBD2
TGCAGTGCTACCGGGAGGAAGCAGTTCTTC
CSATGRKQFF
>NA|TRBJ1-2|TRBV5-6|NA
TGTGCCAGCTTTAGACACTATGATGGCTACACCTTC
CASFRHYDGYTF
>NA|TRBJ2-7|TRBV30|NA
TGTGCCTGGAGTGTTGGAGGGGACTCCTACGAGCAGTACTTC
CAWSVGGDSYEQYF
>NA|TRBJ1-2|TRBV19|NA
TGTGCCAGTAGTATAGTTGGGGACGGCCGGGGCTACACCTTC
CASSIVGDGRGYTF
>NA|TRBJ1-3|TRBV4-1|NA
TGCGCCAGCAGCCAAGATTTCGTCTCTGGAAACACCATATATTTT
CASSQDFVSGNTIYF
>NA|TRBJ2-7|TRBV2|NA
TGTGCCTGCCGGGACTCCACCCTGGAAGAGCAGTACTTC
CACRDSTLEEQYF
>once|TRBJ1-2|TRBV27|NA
TGTGCCAGCAGTTTAAAGGTTAACTATGGCTACACCTTC
CASSLKVNYGYTF